Following are 19 T cell receptor beta chains from one sample sequenced in a study of blood T cell repertoires in COVID-19. TCRdb's copy holds only in-frame clones and misses some; the assay was immunoSEQ multiplex PCR. Here the sample spans under 350,000 clones, 80% to 90% being singletons. The sample consisted of PBMCs or T cells enriched from blood (not recorded which). The source is a woman aged 40 to 50 with acute COVID-19.

The chain has TRBV11-2 and TRBJ1-2; D gene unclear. This CDR3 region has 16 residues. Germline CDR1 reads SGHAT; CDR2 reads FQNNGV. Trimming stripped 1 base from V and 1 base from J, with 13 bases between. In DNA form, the CDR3 reads TGTGCCAGCAGCTTAGGAGGGATTGAGGGTAACTATGGCTACACCTTC. It translates to CASSLGGIEGNYGYTF.

The rearrangement joins TRBV5-4 to TRBJ2-3, with TRBD2 matching 10 bases. The CDR3 length is 17 residues. V shed 4 bases and J 6 bases; nucleotides not matched to a gene: 14. Germline-derived CDR1 and CDR2 are SGHNT and YYREEE (reference sequence). The CDR3 here is CASSPRGLAGAGDTQYF. In DNA form, the CDR3 reads TGTGCCAGCAGCCCCCGGGGTCTAGCGGGGGCGGGGGATACGCAGTATTTT.

The CDR3 DNA is TGTGCCAGCAGCCCTACTCTGGACAGGTGGACTGAAGCTTTCTTT. It encodes CASSPTLDRWTEAFF. This chain links TRBV4-2 with TRBJ1-1, with 7 bases lining up with TRBD1. V shed 4 bases, J shed 5 bases, and the junction held 10 bases outside the gene matches. The CDR3 extends over 15 amino acids. The germline gives CDR1 LGHNA, CDR2 YNFKEQ.

The chain links TRBV7-2 to TRBJ1-5; D not certain. Looked up from germline, CDR1 is SGHTA and CDR2 is FQGNSA. The germline V and J ends were trimmed by 1 base and 7 bases, with 11 bases remaining between them. This CDR3 is built from 14 residues. CDR3 amino acids: CASSLEQPRQPQHF. For the CDR3, the DNA is TGTGCCAGCAGCTTAGAACAGCCTCGGCAGCCCCAGCATTTT.

J is TRBJ1-1 and V is TRBV19, with D possibly TRBD1 on 6 matching bases. The CDR3 contains 15 residues. Germline lookup yields CDR1 LNHDA and CDR2 SQIVND (reference sequence). Trimming stripped 2 bases from V and 5 bases from J, with 15 bases between. The DNA of the CDR3 is TGTGCCAGTAGTATAATACAGGGTGATCGGACTGAAGCTTTCTTT. It specifies CASSIIQGDRTEAFF.

Concerning this clone: Other nucleotide sequences in the sample specify the same CDR3. The chain employs TRBV10-2 and TRBJ1-5; perhaps TRBD1 as D (5 bases). The CDR3 has 14 amino acids. V lost 4 bases and J 4 bases, leaving 11 bases between the germline ends. Germline-derived CDR1 and CDR2 are WSHSY and SAAADI. CDR3 residues: CASSVSGLNQPQHF. For the CDR3, the DNA is TGCGCCAGCAGTGTTTCAGGGCTGAATCAGCCCCAGCATTTT.

Concerning this clone: Other DNA sequences within the sample encode an identical CDR3. This rearrangement joins TRBV5-1 to TRBJ1-5, with a tentative D call TRBD1 (6 bases). V was shortened by 0 bases and J by 6 bases, with 13 bases between the two germline ends. The CDR3 runs to 15 residues. Germline lookup yields CDR1 SGHRS and CDR2 YFSETQ. CDR3 region: CASSLDAGAGQPQHF. In DNA form, the CDR3 reads TGCGCCAGCAGCTTGGATGCAGGGGCAGGTCAGCCCCAGCATTTT.

The rearrangement links TRBV5-4 to TRBJ2-7; TRBD2 matches at 7 bases. The CDR3 has 13 residues. The germline CDR1 and CDR2 sequences are SGHNT and YYREEE (reference sequence). Unmatched junction bases numbered 9, after V lost 10 bases and J lost 2 bases. The CDR3 coding sequence is TGTGCCGTTGGGGGAGGGTTTGCCTACGAGCAGTACTTC. Translating gives CAVGGGFAYEQYF.

The chain combines TRBV13 with TRBJ2-7, with 7 bases that match TRBD1. The germline gives CDR1 PRHDT, CDR2 FYEKMQ (reference sequence). Trimming cost V 0 bases and J 2 bases; bases outside gene matches: 4. This CDR3 has 15 residues. The CDR3 nucleotides are TGTGCCAGCAGCTTAGGGCGACAGGGAACCTACGAGCAGTACTTC. It codes for CASSLGRQGTYEQYF.

The J gene is TRBJ1-4, the V gene TRBV5-8; D unclear. CDR1 is SGHTS and CDR2 is YDEGEE in the germline V gene. V dropped 2 bases and J dropped 5 bases, with 10 bases sitting between them. This CDR3 has 14 residues. CDR3 region: CASSFGFSNEKLFF. CDR3 bases: TGTGCCAGCAGCTTCGGGTTTAGCAATGAAAAACTGTTTTTT.

The chain has TRBV10-3 and TRBJ2-2, with 8 bases lining up with TRBD1. V lost 7 bases and J lost 3; bases outside the gene matches: 7. Germline V gene lookup returns CDR1 ENHRY and CDR2 SYGVKD. The length of the CDR3 is 15 residues. DNA for the CDR3: TGTGCCATCAAACTGACAGGGGCTGACACCGGGGAGCTGTTTTTT. Translation gives CAIKLTGADTGELFF.

The V gene is TRBV10-1, the J gene TRBJ1-5; a weak D match, TRBD1 (6 bases). The CDR3 has 14 residues. Trimming took off 7 bases at V and 2 bases at J, with 12 bases between the two ends. Germline lookup yields CDR1 WNHNN and CDR2 SYGVQD (reference sequence). The CDR3 coding sequence is TGCGCCAGCATAGGACAGAGACGCAATCAGCCCCAGCATTTT. Protein: CASIGQRRNQPQHF.

The chain employs TRBV11-2 and TRBJ1-2; D perhaps matches TRBD1 (5 bases). Between the trimmed V and J ends, which lost 5 bases and 5 bases, there was a span of 18 bases. CDR1 is SGHAT, CDR2 FQNNGV, per germline. This CDR3 contains 15 residues. CDR3 loop: CASSTSAGRGYGYTF. The DNA for the CDR3 is TGTGCCAGCAGCACAAGCGCGGGGCGCGGTTATGGCTACACCTTC.

The chain recombines TRBV12-3 or TRBV12-4 with TRBJ1-5; D is unresolved. The germline V and J ends were trimmed by 2 bases and 3 bases, with 5 bases remaining between them. This CDR3 spans 13 amino acids. The CDR3 bases are TGTGCCAGCAGTTTACTCTACAATCAGCCCCAGCATTTT. It codes for CASSLLYNQPQHF.

This chain uses TRBV18 with TRBJ1-1, with unresolved D. The V end lost 2 bases, the J end lost 0 bases, and 7 bases lay between the germline ends. Germline V gene data show CDR1 as KGHSH and CDR2 as LQKENI. The CDR3 consists of 14 residues. This CDR3 reads CASSPNSLNTEAFF. As DNA, the CDR3 is TGTGCCAGCTCACCAAACAGTTTGAACACTGAAGCTTTCTTT.

The J gene is TRBJ2-2, the V gene TRBV19; perhaps TRBD2 as D (5 bases). Trimming removed 6 bases from V and 4 bases from J, with 9 bases in between. Germline values: CDR1 LNHDA, CDR2 SQIVND (reference sequence). CDR3 length: 13 amino acids. This CDR3 reads CASSPDFTGELFF. CDR3 sequence (DNA): TGTGCCAGTAGCCCGGACTTCACCGGGGAGCTGTTTTTT.

This clone was seen a single time. The V call is TRBV25-1, the J call TRBJ2-3; maybe TRBD1 (5 bases). Trimming took 5 bases from V and 9 from J, leaving 27 bases between them. Looked up from germline, CDR1 is MGHDK and CDR2 is SYGVNS. The CDR3 sequence is 17 residues long. This CDR3 reads CASSTIIDSVSTGTQYF. In DNA form, the CDR3 reads TGTGCCAGCAGTACAATAATCGACAGTGTGTCTACCGGAACGCAGTATTTT.

A few counts support this clone. The V and J genes are TRBV6-5 and TRBJ2-1; TRBD1 matches 9 bases. Germline values: CDR1 MNHEY, CDR2 SVGAGI. There are 14 residues in the CDR3. The V and J ends lost 7 bases and 5 bases, in that order; junction bases with no gene match: 6. CDR3 in DNA: TGTGCCAGCAATCGACAGGGGGGAAACAATGAGCAGTTCTTC. Amino acids: CASNRQGGNNEQFF.

V usage is TRBV9 and J usage is TRBJ1-3, with D perhaps matching TRBD1 (5 bases). This CDR3 has 17 residues. V was shortened by 0 bases and J by 0 bases, with 13 bases between the two germline ends. The germline V gene has CDR1 SGDLS and CDR2 YYNGEE. CDR3 region: CASSVAPTTASGNTIYF. The CDR3 region has the DNA TGTGCCAGCAGCGTAGCCCCAACGACAGCCTCTGGAAACACCATATATTTT. Full variable domain (outside the CDR3, taken from reference TRBV9 and TRBJ1-3): DSGVTQTPKHLITATGQRVTLRCSPRSGDLSVYWYQQSLDQGLQFLIQYYNGEERAKGNILERFSAQQFPDLHSELNLSSLELGDSALYFCASSVAPTTASGNTIYFGEGSWLTVV.